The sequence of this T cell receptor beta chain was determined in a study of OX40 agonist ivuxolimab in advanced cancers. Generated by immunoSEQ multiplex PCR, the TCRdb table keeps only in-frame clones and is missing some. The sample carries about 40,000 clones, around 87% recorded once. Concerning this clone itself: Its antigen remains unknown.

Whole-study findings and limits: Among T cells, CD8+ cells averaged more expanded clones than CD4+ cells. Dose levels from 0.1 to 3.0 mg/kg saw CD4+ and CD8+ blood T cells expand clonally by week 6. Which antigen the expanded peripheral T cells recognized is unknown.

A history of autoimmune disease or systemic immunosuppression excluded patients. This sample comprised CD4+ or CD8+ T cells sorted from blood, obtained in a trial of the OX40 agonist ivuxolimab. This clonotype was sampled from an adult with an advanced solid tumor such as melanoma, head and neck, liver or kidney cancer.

This CDR3 reads CASSQEERYEQYF. The CDR3 coding sequence is TGCGCCAGCAGCCAAGAAGAGAGGTACGAGCAGTACTTC. The genes are TRBV4-3 and TRBJ2-7; D gene uncertain. Deletions cut 0 bases from V and 4 bases from J, with 7 bases between. The CDR3 loop spans 13 amino acids. Germline assignment: CDR1 LGHNA and CDR2 YSLEER.